This TCR beta chain stems from a study of blood T cell repertoires in COVID-19. Study summary: The United States, Italy and Spain supplied acute and convalescent COVID-19 samples. From T cells, B-cell-depleted T cells, or PBMCs came the material, which was cDNA or gDNA.

Original processing methods: Estimation of nucleated cell counts was performed using reference gene primer amplification. Here immunoSEQ multiplex PCR was the method, and the copy in TCRdb shows in-frame clones only, minus some. V and J calls and clone size come straight from that table; D and trimming were deduced from the DNA. Of 96,000 or so clones listed, approximately 91% are singletons. CDR1 is MNHEY and CDR2 is SVGAGI in the germline V gene. This CDR3 contains 14 residues. The germline V and J ends were trimmed by 0 bases and 6 bases, with 11 bases remaining between them. V usage is TRBV6-5 and J usage is TRBJ1-2; perhaps TRBD1 as D (6 bases). The receptor's source is a man aged 60 to 75 with acute or convalescent COVID-19. Sequencing used peripheral blood. The CDR3 coding sequence is TGTGCCAGCAGTTACTCCGACAGGCCCAATGGCTACACCTTC. Translation gives CASSYSDRPNGYTF.